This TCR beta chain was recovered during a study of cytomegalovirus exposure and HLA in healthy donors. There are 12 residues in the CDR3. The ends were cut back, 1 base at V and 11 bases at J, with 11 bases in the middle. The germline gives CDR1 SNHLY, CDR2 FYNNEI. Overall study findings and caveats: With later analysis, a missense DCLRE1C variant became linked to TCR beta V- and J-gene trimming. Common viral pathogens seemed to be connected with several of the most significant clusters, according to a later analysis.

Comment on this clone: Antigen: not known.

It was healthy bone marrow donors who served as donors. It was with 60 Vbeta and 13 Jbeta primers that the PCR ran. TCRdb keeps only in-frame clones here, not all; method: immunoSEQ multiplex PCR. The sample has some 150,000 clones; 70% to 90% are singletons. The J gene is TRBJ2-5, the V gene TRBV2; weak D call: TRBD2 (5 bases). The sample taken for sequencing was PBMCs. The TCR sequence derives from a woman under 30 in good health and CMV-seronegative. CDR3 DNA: TGTGCCAGCAGTGAAGTCCACTGGGAGCAGTACTTC. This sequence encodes CASSEVHWEQYF.